This TCR beta chain was documented in a study of T cells in Graves' hyperthyroidism and ophthalmopathy (dated by TCRdb to about 2019). A note on the overall study: Peripheral blood samples were taken at the time of initial diagnosis, prior to any treatment. After sampling, hyperthyroidism patients received methimazole starting at 30 mg daily, and ophthalmopathy patients received high-dose intravenous methylprednisolone. The roughly 90 discovery patients were divided at random into training and test sets in a 7:3 ratio. To identify TCR V-J signatures that set the groups apart, the researchers used a discovery cohort of about a hundred patients, made up of around 42 with Graves' ophthalmopathy and some 55 with stable Graves' hyperthyroidism. An independent validation cohort of under 20 hyperthyroidism patients and more than 15 patients who later progressed to ophthalmopathy tested prospective prediction of ophthalmopathy. Thyroid tissue and blood T-cell repertoires from several Graves' hyperthyroidism patients were also compared in the study. The paper describes TCR Vbeta CDR3 sequencing of 135 peripheral blood samples, made up of 40 to 45 ophthalmopathy patients, roughly 75 hyperthyroidism patients and 17 progressor patients.

Ophthalmopathy patients had moderately to severely active disease, Clinical Activity Score of at least 3, NOSPECS grade of at least 4, and duration under 3 months. The study excluded patients with uncontrolled infections, other autoimmune diseases, pregnancy or lactation. Diagnoses were established on the basis of clinical symptoms, serum thyroxine and TRAb, thyroid ultrasound, and orbital computed tomography. PBMCs were isolated from 7.5 to 10 ml of fresh peripheral blood by Ficoll-Paque density gradient centrifugation. Total RNA was extracted with Trizol reagent, and quality was checked on an Agilent 2100 Bioanalyzer. This clonotype was seen many times. Its antigen is unknown. Base qualities were left out, and no much larger clone turns up one base away. Deletion took 3 bases off V and 2 bases off J, with a span of 7 bases between the germline ends. The CDR3 goes from the cysteine to the phenylalanine over 12 residues. CDR3 DNA only is kept here, 36 bases in frame from base 1. Reading the germline V gene (reference sequence) gives CDR1 DFQATT and CDR2 SNEGSKA.

TCR beta CDR3 regions were amplified from RNA transcripts. The TCR CDR3 was subjected to a first round of RT-PCR using the HTBI primer set and the Qiagen OneStep RT-PCR kit. The libraries were constructed in a second round of multiplex PCR and then size-selected and purified. Sequencing of the libraries was done on an Illumina HiSeq2000 using paired-end 100 bp reads. The source study handled its data this way. SOAPnuke was used to process the raw data, with reads discarded if the reads contained adapters or uncalled bases, had a mean Phred below 15, or lacked an exact constant-primer or identifier match. COPE v1.2.5 was used to merge high-quality paired reads, and clonotypes were defined as unique nucleotide sequences. MiTCR v1.1 was used to align clonotypes to the IMGT TRBV, TRBD and TRBJ reference segments. Only V-J combinations with frequency above 0.0001, covering 99% to 99.2% of repertoires, were analysed. A TCS score was defined as the ratio between F50 (clonal expansion) and ExV (chaos), using BLOSUM62-based TCRdist between CDR3 peptides within each V-J. Welch's t-statistics and random forest reduced around 510 V-J features to 13, which were used in a naive Bayes classifier (R e1071). Starting from the raw public reads, TCRdb applied fastp trimming at Q25, assembled clones with MiXCR and retained in-frame beta chains. Each entry merges the rows of one CDR3 protein and shows their most common DNA and genes. V and J calls and clone size were set by TCRdb, not the authors. The sample table shows under 250,000 distinct CDR3 sequences, and approximately 25% are seen once. The leading ten clones occupy roughly 32% of the sample.

Broad study findings and their caveats: Sample size was not statistically predetermined, and blinding of investigators to group allocation was not performed. Ophthalmopathy was separated from stable hyperthyroidism by a 13 V-J signature model, with over 85% sensitivity and about 81% specificity obtained in cross-validation and 80%/75% obtained in testing. In validation, progression to ophthalmopathy was predicted by the model with 55% to 71% sensitivity and roughly 72% specificity, a median of 6.5 months before onset. Most expanded thyroid clonotypes (frequency above 0.001) were also found in blood, which suggests that blood repertoires may mirror thyroid immune responses.

This TCR came from a woman aged 40 to 55 with Graves' ophthalmopathy. Material: blood. The sequence links TRBV20-1 to TRBJ1-2; perhaps TRBD1 is the D gene, with 5 bases matching. The CDR3 protein sequence reads: CSASRQNYGYTF. DNA sequence: TGCAGTGCTAGCCGACAGAACTATGGCTACACCTTC.